What follows describes a single T cell receptor beta chain. Its target is unknown. There were TCR beta CDR3 regions amplified from RNA transcripts. HTBI primers were the set used in a first-round RT-PCR of the TCR CDR3. TCRdb reanalysed the multiplex PCR reads using MiXCR and keeps one entry per CDR3 protein. The data contain approximately 690,000 distinct CDR3 sequences, more than 20% of them seen just once; the ten biggest clones take up 30% to 40%. This sample was included in a study of T cells in Graves' hyperthyroidism and ophthalmopathy. Study-wide points: The blood repertoire included most of the expanded thyroid clonotypes above 0.001. Before onset, ophthalmopathy was predicted by the model a median around 6.2 months earlier. Stable hyperthyroidism and ophthalmopathy were separated using 13 V-J signatures.

The PBMCs studied were ones that came from 10 ml fresh peripheral blood. The CDR3 runs to 14 residues. Germline values: CDR1 LNHNV, CDR2 YYDKDF (reference sequence). Trimming shortened V by 0 bases and J by 2 bases, and 6 bases separated the two germline ends. The chain carries TRBV15 and TRBJ2-3; D is uncertain. The origin of this receptor is a man in his thirties or forties with Graves' ophthalmopathy. Sequenced sample: blood. This CDR3 reads CATSRDQSTDTQYF. Written as DNA, the CDR3 is TGTGCCACCAGCAGAGACCAGTCCACAGATACGCAGTATTTT.